This T cell receptor beta chain is from a study of OX40 agonist ivuxolimab in advanced cancers. Overall study context: Participants averaged roughly 60 years of age (range roughly 23 to 90) and were approximately 81% male. Partial responses were recorded for three patients, including one with hepatocellular carcinoma and two with cutaneous melanoma.

Findings and caveats of the study: Also present in some nonresponders was a low level of normalized T-cell clonal expansion. Expanded clones were, on average, more numerous among CD8+ T cells than CD4+.

TCRdb's table, derived via immunoSEQ multiplex PCR, lists solely in-frame clones and lacks some. This table holds about 70,000 clones, roughly 90% found once. A note on this clone: The antigen remains unidentified.

This receptor was obtained from an adult with an advanced solid tumor such as melanoma, head and neck, liver or kidney cancer. Source: CD4+ or CD8+ T cells sorted from blood, taken in a trial of the OX40 agonist ivuxolimab.

The chain's CDR3 is CASSLAGRSSTDTQYF. The CDR3 DNA sequence: TGTGCCAGCAGCTTAGCGGGACGCAGTAGCACAGATACGCAGTATTTT. The rearrangement links TRBV13 to TRBJ2-3; D tentatively fits TRBD1 or TRBD2 (5 bases each). Germline CDR1 PRHDT, CDR2 FYEKMQ (reference sequence). The CDR3 has 16 residues. V was trimmed by 1 base and J by 0 bases, leaving 11 bases between them.